Listed here are 22 T cell receptor beta chains from one sample, sequenced in a study of metastatic and nonmetastatic thyroid tumors. Before thyroid surgery, none of the patients had received any treatment. TCRdb reprocessed the PCR reads via MiXCR. Here the sample spans about 70,000 clones, roughly 18% being singletons. The sequenced sample consisted of blood. The receptors derive from a female donor with papillary thyroid cancer or a benign thyroid nodule (not recorded which). Some clones in this sample may be carry-over from other donors' samples.

This clone appeared many times. The V gene is TRBV6-1, the J gene TRBJ1-5, with a tentative D call TRBD1 (6 bases). CDR1 is MNHNS and CDR2 is SASEGT in the germline V gene. V was clipped by 6 bases and J by 7 bases, with 16 bases between them. This CDR3 is built from 14 residues. The DNA of the CDR3 is TGTGCCAGCAGGACAGGTTATTCAGGGCAGCCCCAGCATTTT. Its protein is CASRTGYSGQPQHF.

Many counts were recorded for this clone. The chain couples TRBV6-1 to TRBJ2-2, with TRBD1 identical over 11 bases. CDR1 MNHNS and CDR2 SASEGT come from the germline V gene. V lost 8 bases and J lost 6; bases outside the gene matches: 8. This CDR3 spans 15 amino acids. CDR3 loop: CASPPGQGESGELFF. In nucleotides, the CDR3 is TGTGCCAGCCCCCCGGGACAGGGGGAATCCGGGGAGCTGTTTTTT.

The V call is TRBV20-1, the J call TRBJ2-5; D possibly uses TRBD1 or TRBD2 (5 bases each). V gave up 0 bases and J gave up 5 bases, with 13 bases separating them. Germline CDR1 DFQATT, CDR2 SNEGSKA (reference sequence). CDR3 size: 14 residues. CDR3 coding DNA: TGCAGTGCTAGAGATGGGACCACCGGGGAGACCCAGTACTTC. Protein product: CSARDGTTGETQYF.

This clone was counted at least ten times. This chain uses TRBV30 with TRBJ1-4; TRBD1 aligns across 9 bases. Germline lookup yields CDR1 GTSNPN and CDR2 SVGIG (reference sequence). With V trimmed by 6 bases and J by 6 bases, 5 bases remained unmatched. The CDR3 totals 13 residues. DNA for the CDR3: TGTGCCTGTCCCGGGACAGGGTATGAAAAACTGTTTTTT. Protein: CACPGTGYEKLFF.

This clone occurred many times. This rearrangement joins TRBV4-1 to TRBJ1-5, with a possible D match to TRBD1 (5 bases). This CDR3 region has 17 residues. Per germline, CDR1 MGHRA and CDR2 YSYEKL. V was clipped by 2 bases and J by 0 bases, with 14 bases between them. CDR3 residues: CASSQWGGEYSNQPQHF. The CDR3 nucleotides read TGCGCCAGCAGCCAATGGGGGGGGGAATATAGCAATCAGCCCCAGCATTTT.

There are a few counts of this clone. The rearrangement links TRBV6-1 to TRBJ2-7; 7 bases fit TRBD1. Germline V gene data show CDR1 as MNHNS and CDR2 as SASEGT. V shed 4 bases and J 5 bases; nucleotides not matched to a gene: 14. The CDR3 spans 16 residues. The CDR3 nucleotides are TGTGCCAGCAGTGTGGGGCTGGTGGTAGGGGGCGACGAGCAGTACTTC. It specifies CASSVGLVVGGDEQYF.

Of note for this clone: A clone one base away is much larger, so this may be a read error. J is TRBJ2-7 and V is TRBV5-6; a weak D match, TRBD2 (5 bases). The CDR3 is 15 amino acids. The germline V gene encodes CDR1 SGHDT and CDR2 YYEEEE. Trimming removed 1 base from V and 3 bases from J, with 14 bases in between. The CDR3 DNA is TGTGCCAGCAGCTTGTCTTGGGGAGAGGGCTACGAGCAGTACTTC. Translated: CASSLSWGEGYEQYF.

In its sample, this clone was seen a few times. This rearrangement joins TRBV20-1 to TRBJ2-5; TRBD2 agrees at 9 bases. The CDR3 contains 15 residues. Losses at the gene ends were 0 bases for V and 0 bases for J; bases not matched to a gene: 2. Germline V gene data show CDR1 as DFQATT and CDR2 as SNEGSKA (reference sequence). The CDR3 nucleotides read TGCAGTGCTAGAGATCTAGCGGGGTACCAAGAGACCCAGTACTTC. Its protein product is CSARDLAGYQETQYF.

This clone came up many times. This chain uses TRBV12-3 or TRBV12-4 with TRBJ2-7; either TRBD1 or TRBD2 may supply D (5 bases each). The CDR3 has 14 residues. V dropped 3 bases and J dropped 0 bases, with 9 bases sitting between them. The CDR3 DNA is TGTGCCAGCAGTTTTCGGGGCGACTCCTACGAGCAGTACTTC. Protein product: CASSFRGDSYEQYF.

This clone was detected a few times. This chain uses TRBV6-2 or TRBV6-3 with TRBJ1-5; D not resolved. The V end lost 0 bases, the J end lost 5 bases, and 11 bases lay between the germline ends. The CDR3 extends over 15 amino acids. Germline CDR1 is MNHEY and CDR2 is SVGEGT. CDR3 protein: CASSYSRLLDQPQHF. The CDR3 DNA follows: TGTGCCAGCAGTTACTCGAGGCTCCTTGATCAGCCCCAGCATTTT.

The table lists this clone with a few counts. The rearrangement uses TRBV20-1 and TRBJ2-1; D possibly matches TRBD1 or TRBD2 (6 bases each). The V and J ends lost 5 bases and 8 bases respectively, with 22 bases between them. Germline loops: CDR1 DFQATT, CDR2 SNEGSKA (reference sequence). The CDR3 covers 15 residues. The CDR3 nucleotides are TGCAGTGCTTTTGCGCCGGGACTGGGGGCAGATGAGCAGTTCTTC. The encoded protein is CSAFAPGLGADEQFF.

In its sample, this clone was seen a few times. The chain employs TRBV2 and TRBJ2-7, with D unclear. Germline V lookup: CDR1 SNHLY, CDR2 FYNNEI. CDR3 length: 12 residues. The V gene lost 2 bases and the J gene lost 2 bases, with 4 bases spanning the gap. DNA of the CDR3: TGTGCCAGCAGTGAACAACCCTACGAGCAGTACTTC. It codes for CASSEQPYEQYF.

Details on this clone: A much larger clone lies one base from this, so it may be a read error. The chain recombines TRBV6-9 with TRBJ2-5; 9 bases map to TRBD1. This CDR3 spans 14 amino acids. J gave up 7 bases and V 4 bases, and 7 bases lay outside the gene matches. Germline V gene data show CDR1 as MNHGY and CDR2 as SVAAGI. Here the CDR3 reads CASSSQGAPWTQYF. CDR3 DNA sequence: TGTGCCAGCAGTTCACAGGGGGCGCCTTGGACCCAGTACTTC.

This clone was seen ten or more times. J is TRBJ2-1 and V is TRBV27; 10 positions match TRBD2. Unmatched junction bases numbered 4, after V lost 5 bases and J lost 6 bases. The CDR3 runs 14 residues. Germline CDR1 MNHEY, CDR2 SMNVEV (reference sequence). CDR3 nucleotide sequence: TGTGCCAGCAGTCTAGCGGGAGAGTTCAATGAGCAGTTCTTC. Protein product: CASSLAGEFNEQFF.

This clone showed up many times. In DNA form, the CDR3 reads TGTGCTAGTGGTTTGGGCAGGGAAGCGGATACGCAGTATTTT. It translates to CASGLGREADTQYF. The J gene is TRBJ2-3, the V gene TRBV12-5; tentative D call: TRBD1 (5 bases). Germline CDR1 LGHNT, CDR2 FRNRAP. V was trimmed by 1 base and J by 6 bases, leaving 11 bases between them. The CDR3 totals 14 residues.

Many counts were recorded for this clone. The chain joins TRBV11-2 to TRBJ1-1; D might be TRBD1 (6 bases). The V and J ends lost 1 base and 3 bases respectively, with 15 bases between them. The V gene's germline CDR1 is SGHAT and CDR2 FQNNGV. The CDR3 totals 16 residues. CDR3 amino acids: CASSLVGRGADTEAFF. The DNA for the CDR3 is TGTGCCAGCAGCTTAGTAGGACGGGGGGCCGACACTGAAGCTTTCTTT. The full variable domain, with the rest looked up from reference TRBV11-2 and TRBJ1-1, is EAGVAQSPRYKIIEKRQSVAFWCNPISGHATLYWYQQILGQGPKLLIQFQNNGVVDDSQLPKDRFSAERLKGVDSTLKIQPAKLEDSAVYLCASSLVGRGADTEAFFGQGTRLTVV.

Many counts were recorded for this clone. The V gene is TRBV7-8, the J gene TRBJ2-3; D call uncertain. CDR3 size: 14 residues. The germline CDR1 and CDR2 sequences are SGHVS and FQNEAQ. The V and J ends lost 3 bases and 2 bases respectively, with 9 bases between them. The CDR3: CASSFHELTDTQYF. The CDR3 nucleotides read TGTGCCAGCAGCTTCCACGAGCTCACAGATACGCAGTATTTT.

This clone was observed many times. The chain links TRBV27 to TRBJ2-2, with TRBD2 matching 10 bases. The V gene's germline CDR1 is MNHEY and CDR2 SMNVEV (reference sequence). The ends lost 4 bases at V and 5 bases at J; junction bases unmatched: 10. The CDR3 covers 17 residues. The chain's CDR3 is CASSYASGSDWTGELFF. The CDR3 bases are TGTGCCAGCAGTTACGCTAGCGGGAGCGATTGGACCGGGGAGCTGTTTTTT.

As DNA, the CDR3 is TGTGCCACCAACCCCCCAGGGGTGGCTGAAGCTTTCTTT. Its translation: CATNPPGVAEAFF. The V call is TRBV6-1, the J call TRBJ1-1, with D possibly matching TRBD1 (6 bases). The CDR3 spans 13 residues. Looked up from germline, CDR1 is MNHNS and CDR2 is SASEGT. V was trimmed by 10 bases and J by 6 bases, leaving 18 bases between them.

This clone was counted only a few times. This could be a read error, since a much larger clone is one nucleotide away. The same CDR3 can be traced to other DNA sequences in this sample. The chain is built from TRBV29-1 and TRBJ2-1; 11 nucleotides match TRBD2. The germline CDR1 and CDR2 sequences are SQVTM and ANQGSEA. CDR3 length: 16 amino acids. With V trimmed by 4 bases and J by 6 bases, 11 bases remained unmatched. CDR3 in DNA: TGCAGCGTTGTTGGGACTAGCGGCAATGAGCCCAATGAGCAGTTCTTC. Residues: CSVVGTSGNEPNEQFF.

Of note for this clone: Since a much larger clone is just one base distant, this may be a read error. The V and J genes are TRBV7-9 and TRBJ2-5; D might be TRBD2 (5 bases). The CDR3 loop spans 14 amino acids. CDR1 and CDR2 (germline): SEHNR, FQNEAQ (reference sequence). CDR3 protein: CASDPLLAQETKYF. The CDR3 DNA follows: TGTGCCAGCGACCCCCTTCTAGCCCAAGAGACCAAGTACTTC.

This clone was observed at least ten times. This rearrangement joins TRBV10-3 to TRBJ2-1, with 13 positions matching TRBD2. Germline lookup yields CDR1 ENHRY and CDR2 SYGVKD. The CDR3 runs to 16 residues. The trim removed 0 bases at V and 4 bases at J, leaving 0 bases unmatched. This CDR3 reads CAISESTSGRYNEQFF. The CDR3, as DNA: TGTGCCATCAGTGAGTCGACTAGCGGGAGGTACAATGAGCAGTTCTTC.